Listed below are T cell receptor beta chains from one sample, sequenced in a study of OX40 agonist ivuxolimab in advanced cancers. The protocol was immunoSEQ multiplex PCR, while the TCRdb copy is restricted to in-frame clones and leaves out a portion. The repertoire holds under 25,000 clones, approximately 87% seen once, with roughly 15% in the top ten. The sample consisted of CD4+ or CD8+ T cells sorted from blood, taken in a trial of the OX40 agonist ivuxolimab. These receptors all come from an adult with an advanced solid tumor such as melanoma, head and neck, liver or kidney cancer. Both conserved end residues are part of each CDR3. The D gene is left open where the match is weak. A row's size may be missing; if present it is once, few, many or a size class.

cdr3_length: 13
d_call: .
clone_size: .
j_call: TRBJ2-2
v_call: TRBV6-5
cdr3_nt: TGTGCCAGCGTAAGGGGCAACACCGGGGAGCTGTTTTTT
cdr3_aa: CASVRGNTGELFF

cdr3_length: 13
d_call: .
clone_size: .
j_call: TRBJ1-2
v_call: TRBV18
cdr3_nt: TGTGCCAGCTCACCCGAGGGAGTGAGTGGCTACACCTTC
cdr3_aa: CASSPEGVSGYTF

cdr3_length: 14
d_call: .
clone_size: .
j_call: TRBJ1-2
v_call: TRBV5-5
cdr3_nt: TGTGCCAGCAGCTTGGCTAGGGGCGCGGGTGGCTACACCTTC
cdr3_aa: CASSLARGAGGYTF

cdr3_length: 15
d_call: TRBD1
clone_size: few
j_call: TRBJ2-7
v_call: TRBV5-8
cdr3_nt: TGTGCCAGCAGCGAAGAAGGGACAGCCCTCTACGAGCAGTACTTC
cdr3_aa: CASSEEGTALYEQYF

cdr3_length: 15
d_call: TRBD1
clone_size: once
j_call: TRBJ2-7
v_call: TRBV11-1
cdr3_nt: TGTGCCAGCAGCTTAGACGGGACAGGAAACTACGAGCAGTACTTC
cdr3_aa: CASSLDGTGNYEQYF

cdr3_length: 14
d_call: TRBD1
clone_size: .
j_call: TRBJ2-2
v_call: TRBV6-5
cdr3_nt: TGTGCCAGCAGTGTCGACAGGGGGATCGGGGAGCTGTTTTTT
cdr3_aa: CASSVDRGIGELFF

cdr3_length: 19
d_call: TRBD1
clone_size: .
j_call: TRBJ1-2
v_call: TRBV23-1
cdr3_nt: TGCGCCAGCAGCCAAGACTTCGGGACAGGGGGCGCCCCGGGATATGGCTACACCTTC
cdr3_aa: CASSQDFGTGGAPGYGYTF

cdr3_length: 16
d_call: .
clone_size: .
j_call: TRBJ1-4
v_call: TRBV5-1
cdr3_nt: TGCGCCAGCAGCCAACACGAGGGTCTCTCGGACGAAAAACTGTTTTTT
cdr3_aa: CASSQHEGLSDEKLFF

cdr3_length: 11
d_call: .
clone_size: .
j_call: TRBJ2-1
v_call: TRBV5-6
cdr3_nt: TGTGCCAGCAGCTCCATCTATGAGCAGTTCTTC
cdr3_aa: CASSSIYEQFF

cdr3_length: 16
d_call: .
clone_size: .
j_call: TRBJ2-1
v_call: TRBV15
cdr3_nt: TGTGCCACCAGCAGAGATAGAGGGACCGCTACGAATGAGCAGTTCTTC
cdr3_aa: CATSRDRGTATNEQFF

cdr3_length: 18
d_call: .
clone_size: .
j_call: TRBJ2-2
v_call: TRBV9
cdr3_nt: TGTGCCAGCAGCGTAGCTGAGGGGAGTACGGCGAACACCGGGGAGCTGTTTTTT
cdr3_aa: CASSVAEGSTANTGELFF

cdr3_length: 15
d_call: TRBD1
clone_size: .
j_call: TRBJ2-1
v_call: TRBV7-3
cdr3_nt: TGTGCCAGCAGCTTAACAGGGGGCCCATACAATGAGCAGTTCTTC
cdr3_aa: CASSLTGGPYNEQFF

cdr3_length: 14
d_call: .
clone_size: .
j_call: TRBJ1-5
v_call: TRBV19
cdr3_nt: TGTGCCAGTAGTATACCGGGGCGCAATCAGCCCCAGCATTTT
cdr3_aa: CASSIPGRNQPQHF